A single sample gave rise to the 8 T cell receptor beta chains below, sequenced in a study of blood T cell repertoires in COVID-19. Assay used: immunoSEQ multiplex PCR; TCRdb lists only in-frame clones, some missing. The sample includes roughly 150,000 clones, 85% of them seen just once. Sequencing was carried out using PBMCs or T cells enriched from blood (not recorded which). The receptors stem from a woman between 40 and 50 years old who had recovered from COVID-19.

The V call is TRBV15, the J call TRBJ2-3, with TRBD2 matching over 7 bases. Germline trimming cut 0 bases from V and 9 bases from J; bases unmatched to any gene: 9. Per germline, CDR1 LNHNV and CDR2 YYDKDF (reference sequence). The CDR3 contains 15 residues. This CDR3 reads CATSRDLGGSETQYF. The CDR3, as DNA: TGTGCCACCAGCAGAGATCTCGGCGGGAGTGAGACGCAGTATTTT.

The rearrangement joins TRBV15 to TRBJ2-1; 10 bases line up with TRBD1. The CDR3 has 14 residues. Germline-derived CDR1 and CDR2 are LNHNV and YYDKDF (reference sequence). After removal of 4 bases from V and 6 bases from J, the junction contained 3 bases not matched to a gene. CDR3 DNA: TGTGCCACCAGCAAGGACAGGGGGTTCAATGAGCAGTTCTTC. It specifies CATSKDRGFNEQFF.

The V gene is TRBV7-9, the J gene TRBJ2-7, with D unresolved. Trimming left V 5 bases short and J 4 bases short, with 9 bases between. The CDR3 spans 12 residues. CDR1 is SEHNR, CDR2 FQNEAQ, per germline (reference sequence). The CDR3 protein is CASSEEKYEQYF. CDR3 nucleotide sequence: TGTGCCAGCAGCGAAGAGAAGTACGAGCAGTACTTC.

The chain employs TRBV2 and TRBJ1-5; D is ambiguous. V lost 7 bases to trimming and J lost 4 bases, with 23 bases between them. CDR1 and CDR2 (germline): SNHLY, FYNNEI. The length of the CDR3 is 17 residues. The CDR3 bases are TGTGCCAGCACTTACGCCGGGATCGCGCTAGAGAATCAGCCCCAGCATTTT. It translates to CASTYAGIALENQPQHF.

The chain uses TRBV5-5 and TRBJ2-1, with 11 nucleotides matching TRBD2. Germline V CDR1 and CDR2: SGHKS, YYEKEE (reference sequence). Germline trimming cut 4 bases from V and 7 bases from J; bases unmatched to any gene: 10. This CDR3 has 16 residues. The DNA of the CDR3 is TGTGCCAGCAGCATCGATAGCGGGAGGGCGTCAAATGAGCAGTTCTTC. Its translation: CASSIDSGRASNEQFF.

The CDR3 nucleotides read TGCAGCGTTGCAAACGGTATCTCCTACGAGCAGTACTTC. As protein: CSVANGISYEQYF. The rearrangement links TRBV29-1 to TRBJ2-7; D remains unclear. The germline V and J ends were trimmed by 4 bases and 0 bases, with 10 bases remaining between them. This CDR3 is built from 13 residues. CDR1 SQVTM and CDR2 ANQGSEA come from the germline V gene.

The gene calls are TRBV19 and TRBJ1-3, with D hard to call. The CDR3 is 16 residues long. The germline V gene has CDR1 LNHDA and CDR2 SQIVND (reference sequence). Between the trimmed V and J ends, which lost 5 bases and 0 bases, there was a span of 14 bases. CDR3 sequence: CASSPRTFSSGNTIYF. The CDR3 DNA follows: TGTGCCAGTAGTCCAAGGACTTTCAGCTCTGGAAACACCATATATTTT.

This clone was counted a single time. The CDR3: CASTNRAGETQYF. In DNA form, the CDR3 reads TGCGCCAGCACAAACAGGGCCGGGGAGACCCAGTACTTC. The V gene is TRBV5-1, the J gene TRBJ2-5; tentative D call: TRBD1 (6 bases). The germline V gene encodes CDR1 SGHRS and CDR2 YFSETQ. The CDR3 is made up of 13 amino acids. The V gene lost 6 bases and the J gene lost 5 bases, with 14 bases spanning the gap.